The present T cell receptor beta chain was sequenced within a study of monozygotic twins with cystic fibrosis. Study at large: Library input was around 3.1 micrograms of fragmented DNA, with approximately 15 PCR cycles.

Notes on this clone: What it binds is not known.

Clones were sequenced by immunoSEQ multiplex PCR, and TCRdb holds only the in-frame ones, with some missing. Of about 9,600 clones listed, about 90% are singletons. Overall study results and limits: The repertoire was suggested to be naive-dominated, clonality median around 0.01. Shared CDR3 numbers were not associated with age, concordance or severity. In 13 of 16 pairs, V gene usage was closest to the co-twin's.

The material sequenced was blood. This clonotype was sampled from a boy aged 2 to 9 with cystic fibrosis.

DNA for the CDR3: TGTGCCAGCATGGGAGGGGATTATAGCAATCAGCCCCAGCATTTT. It specifies CASMGGDYSNQPQHF. The chain is built from TRBV28 and TRBJ1-5; maybe TRBD1 (5 bases). CDR1 and CDR2 from the germline V gene are MDHEN and SYDVKM. V lost 7 bases to trimming and J lost 0 bases, with 13 bases between them. This CDR3 contains 15 residues.